What follows are 9 T cell receptor beta chains derived from one specimen sequenced in a study of T-cell memory formation after mild COVID-19. TCRdb reprocessed the 5' RACE reads with MiXCR, giving one entry per CDR3 protein. Of about 340,000 distinct CDR3 sequences listed, around a sixth are singletons. Sequencing used PBMCs or a T cell subset sorted from them (not recorded which). These receptors were collected from a man aged 18 to 35 who had mild COVID-19 (a few samples of this study predate the infection). Cell type and time point are not known.

This clonotype was seen more than once but under ten times. The J gene is TRBJ1-1, the V gene TRBV28; 7 bases match TRBD1. CDR1 is MDHEN, CDR2 SYDVKM, per germline. Trimming at V came to 3 bases and at J to 11 bases, leaving 6 bases not matched to a gene. The CDR3 consists of 12 residues. The CDR3 DNA follows: TGTGCCAGCAGTTTGAGGGGGCGGATGGCTTTCTTT. As protein: CASSLRGRMAFF.

The V and J genes are TRBV6-2 or TRBV6-3 and TRBJ2-3, with 8 bases that match TRBD1. There are 15 residues in the CDR3. Germline V gene sequence: CDR1 MNHEY, CDR2 SVGEGT. Trimming cost V 6 bases and J 2 bases; bases outside gene matches: 7. The CDR3 DNA reads as TGTGCCAGCAGCTGGGGACAGGCCTCCACAGATACGCAGTATTTT. Amino acid sequence: CASSWGQASTDTQYF.

This clonotype was found a few times. The V call is TRBV3-1, the J call TRBJ2-1; D is possibly TRBD2 (5 bases). V was trimmed by 1 base and J by 5 bases, leaving 18 bases between them. CDR3 length: 17 amino acids. Germline V gives CDR1 LGHDT, CDR2 YNNKEL (reference sequence). The CDR3 sequence: CASSQGAGSESHNEQFF. DNA of the CDR3: TGTGCCAGCAGCCAAGGGGCGGGTAGCGAAAGTCACAATGAGCAGTTCTTC.

The chain is built from TRBV29-1 and TRBJ2-3, with TRBD2 matching 10 bases. The CDR3 length is 15 residues. V trimming: 3 bases; J trimming: 0 bases; junction bases outside the gene matches: 3. Germline loops: CDR1 SQVTM, CDR2 ANQGSEA. As DNA, the CDR3 is TGCAGCGTTGATCTAGCGGGGGTGAGCACAGATACGCAGTATTTT. This codes for CSVDLAGVSTDTQYF.

This clonotype was detected a few times. This chain uses TRBV7-2 with TRBJ1-2; D ambiguous. This CDR3 is built from 13 residues. Trimming shortened V by 5 bases and J by 1 base, and 8 bases separated the two germline ends. Germline CDR1 reads SGHTA; CDR2 reads FQGNSA. The DNA of the CDR3 is TGTGCCAGCAGCCAAGGCAGTAACTATGGCTACACCTTC. Translating it yields CASSQGSNYGYTF.

This chain joins TRBV20-1 and TRBJ2-1; TRBD1 is a possible D gene (6 bases). Trimming left V 6 bases short and J 9 bases short, with 12 bases between. The CDR3 spans 11 residues. Germline CDR1 reads DFQATT; CDR2 reads SNEGSKA (reference sequence). CDR3 sequence: CSAHRVTEQFF. The CDR3 nucleotides are TGCAGTGCGCACAGGGTCACTGAGCAGTTCTTC.

This clonotype came up a few times. V gene TRBV4-1 combines with J gene TRBJ1-5; D not resolved. The CDR3 consists of 17 residues. V was clipped by 0 bases and J by 8 bases, with 20 bases between them. Germline assignment: CDR1 MGHRA and CDR2 YSYEKL. The CDR3, as DNA: TGCGCCAGCAGCCAAGACCAAATAGGAAGGGTAGGAAAGCCCCAGCATTTT. This encodes CASSQDQIGRVGKPQHF.

The V call is TRBV9, the J call TRBJ2-7; D is undetermined. The V gene's germline CDR1 is SGDLS and CDR2 YYNGEE. V lost 7 bases to trimming and J lost 3 bases, with 14 bases between them. The CDR3 spans 13 residues. The CDR3 DNA reads TGTGCCAGCGGGTACCCATCGGACTACGAGCAGTACTTC. Residues: CASGYPSDYEQYF.

J is TRBJ1-3 and V is TRBV7-2; D perhaps matches TRBD1 (6 bases). The CDR3 spans 17 residues. CDR1 and CDR2 (germline): SGHTA, FQGNSA. The ends were cut back, 5 bases at V and 0 bases at J, with 17 bases in the middle. For the CDR3, the DNA is TGTGCCAGCAGCGGACCTCCGGGACACATCTCTGGAAACACCATATATTTT. Its protein is CASSGPPGHISGNTIYF.